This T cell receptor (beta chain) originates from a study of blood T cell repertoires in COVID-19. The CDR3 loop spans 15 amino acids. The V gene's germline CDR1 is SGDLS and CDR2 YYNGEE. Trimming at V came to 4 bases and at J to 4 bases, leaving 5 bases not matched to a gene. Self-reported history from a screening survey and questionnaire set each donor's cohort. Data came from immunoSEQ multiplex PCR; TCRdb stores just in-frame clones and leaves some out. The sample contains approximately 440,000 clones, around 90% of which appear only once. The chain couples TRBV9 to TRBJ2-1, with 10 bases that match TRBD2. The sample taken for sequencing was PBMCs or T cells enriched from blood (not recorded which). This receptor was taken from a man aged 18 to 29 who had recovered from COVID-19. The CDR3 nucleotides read TGTGCCAGCAGCACACGGACTAGCGGTTACAATGAGCAGTTCTTC. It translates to CASSTRTSGYNEQFF. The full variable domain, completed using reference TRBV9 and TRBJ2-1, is DSGVTQTPKHLITATGQRVTLRCSPRSGDLSVYWYQQSLDQGLQFLIQYYNGEERAKGNILERFSAQQFPDLHSELNLSSLELGDSALYFCASSTRTSGYNEQFFGPGTRLTVL.